This T cell receptor (beta chain) was observed in a study of PD-1 blockade in classical Hodgkin lymphoma. Autologous stem cell transplantation was followed by relapse in every patient, and brentuximab vedotin exposure varied. The CDR3 is made up of 11 amino acids. V shed 6 bases, J shed 10 bases, and the junction held 5 bases outside the gene matches. Germline V gene sequence: CDR1 DFQATT, CDR2 SNEGSKA (reference sequence). Profiled with immunoSEQ multiplex PCR; TCRdb holds only in-frame clones, not every one. The data contain fewer than 20,000 clones, 80% to 85% of them singletons. Sequenced material: peripheral blood mononuclear cells (PBMCs), taken at baseline. The rearrangement uses TRBV20-1 and TRBJ1-1, with 10 bases matching TRBD1. The TCR comes from a human donor with classical Hodgkin lymphoma. The CDR3 here is CSARQGAGAFF. The CDR3 nucleotides are TGCAGTGCAAGACAGGGGGCGGGAGCTTTCTTT.